This T cell receptor (beta chain) was captured by sequencing in a study of T cell responses to AZD1222 COVID-19 vaccine. TCRdb keeps only in-frame clones here, not all; method: immunoSEQ multiplex PCR. The repertoire has roughly 150,000 clones, approximately 90% of them found once; the top ten carry 5%. To note about this clone: The antigen is undetermined.

Findings and limits, study-wide: Repertoires were collected only later (after the peak T cell response had occurred). The study identified only five or six AZD1222 recipients as seropositive at baseline. In the spike-specific TCR repertoire, nearly half reportedly target unmutated variant regions.

Germline CDR1 reads MDHEN; CDR2 reads SYDVKM. Trimming took off 5 bases at V and 2 bases at J, with 18 bases between the two ends. The CDR3 has 17 amino acids. This chain uses TRBV28 with TRBJ1-4; D call uncertain. The source is an adult in good health. The specimen comprised peripheral blood, sampled on day 0 of AZD1222 vaccination. CDR3 nucleotide sequence: TGTGCCAGCAGTCTAATCCCCTGGGTTGCGACTAATGAAAAACTGTTTTTT. It is translated as CASSLIPWVATNEKLFF.